The 20 T cell receptor beta chains listed next were all sequenced from one sample in a study of long-term antiretroviral therapy in people with HIV. Investigators performed immunoSEQ version v3.0 at survey level. Sequenced by immunoSEQ multiplex PCR; TCRdb stores in-frame clones only, minus some. This repertoire shows tens of thousands of clones, roughly 88% found once; its top ten account for less than 8%. Specimen: unsorted PBMCs, collected 0.6 years after starting antiretroviral therapy. The receptors come from a man between 60 and 75 years old with HIV.

This chain connects TRBV5-1 to TRBJ2-3; 12 bases line up with TRBD2. Germline lookup yields CDR1 SGHRS and CDR2 YFSETQ. The CDR3 sequence is 15 residues long. Unmatched junction bases numbered 7, after V lost 4 bases and J lost 7 bases. The CDR3 loop reads CASSTRTSGAHTQYF. CDR3 bases: TGCGCCAGCAGCACTAGGACTAGCGGGGCTCATACGCAGTATTTT.

The table lists this clone with a few counts. The chain joins TRBV7-2 to TRBJ2-7; TRBD1 aligns across 8 bases. CDR3 length: 16 residues. Germline CDR1 is SGHTA and CDR2 is FQGNSA. With 3 bases clipped from V and 3 bases from J, the junction kept 10 bases outside the gene matches. The CDR3 DNA reads as TGTGCCAGCAGCTTCCTTGGGACAGGTAATAACTACGAGCAGTACTTC. Its protein product is CASSFLGTGNNYEQYF.

The chain carries TRBV4-1 and TRBJ1-1; D unresolved. The V gene's germline CDR1 is MGHRA and CDR2 YSYEKL. Trimming took 4 bases from V and 1 from J, leaving 13 bases between them. The CDR3 sequence is 15 residues long. The DNA for the CDR3 is TGCGCCAGCAGCCCCTTGGGGAAGGGGAACACTGAAGCTTTCTTT. Translated, it gives CASSPLGKGNTEAFF.

The chain carries TRBV5-1 and TRBJ2-7; 10 bases are shared with TRBD2. Germline values: CDR1 SGHRS, CDR2 YFSETQ. The V and J ends lost 2 bases and 4 bases, in that order; junction bases with no gene match: 9. The CDR3 length is 16 residues. The CDR3 DNA sequence: TGCGCCAGCAGCTTAGCGGGAGGGAATGTTGATTACGAGCAGTACTTC. Its translation is CASSLAGGNVDYEQYF.

The chain is built from TRBV5-4 and TRBJ1-1; 8 bases fit TRBD1. J gave up 2 bases and V 4 bases, and 10 bases lay outside the gene matches. The CDR3 spans 16 residues. CDR1 SGHNT and CDR2 YYREEE come from the germline V gene (reference sequence). CDR3 sequence (DNA): TGTGCCAGCAGCCATGGACAGGGCACTCCCAACACTGAAGCTTTCTTT. It translates to CASSHGQGTPNTEAFF.

About this clone: The sample holds other DNA sequences that translate to the same CDR3. V usage is TRBV30 and J usage is TRBJ2-1; D uncertain. Germline CDR1 GTSNPN, CDR2 SVGIG (reference sequence). This CDR3 comprises 12 residues. The germline V and J ends were trimmed by 0 bases and 4 bases, with 4 bases remaining between them. The CDR3 coding sequence is TGTGCCTGGAGTGTACGGTACAATGAGCAGTTCTTC. Amino acids: CAWSVRYNEQFF.

The chain combines TRBV5-7 with TRBJ2-5; TRBD1 matches 9 bases. TRBV5-7 qualifies as an ORF whose function is uncertain. V shed 2 bases and J 6 bases; nucleotides not matched to a gene: 5. The CDR3 loop spans 14 amino acids. CDR3 bases: TGTGCCAGCAGCTTCACAGGGGGCAGGAAGACCCAGTACTTC. Its translation is CASSFTGGRKTQYF.

DNA for the CDR3: TGTGCCAGCAGCAAAGCCCCCTGGGGGGGGTTCTACGGCTACACCTTC. This gives the protein CASSKAPWGGFYGYTF. This chain links TRBV21-1 with TRBJ1-2. TRBV21-1 is given as a pseudogene. This CDR3 comprises 16 residues.

The rearrangement links TRBV9 to TRBJ2-1, with D perhaps matching TRBD1 (6 bases). The germline V gene has CDR1 SGDLS and CDR2 YYNGEE. The CDR3 extends over 16 amino acids. Trimming shortened V by 4 bases and J by 3 bases, and 17 bases separated the two germline ends. CDR3 sequence: CASSPRRRQDYNEQFF. Written as DNA, the CDR3 is TGTGCCAGCAGCCCGCGACGGAGACAGGACTACAATGAGCAGTTCTTC.

This clone was recorded a few times. This chain connects TRBV7-9 to TRBJ2-7, with TRBD1 matching 7 bases. The V segment lost 5 bases and the J segment 5 bases; nucleotides outside the gene matches: 9. The CDR3 covers 14 residues. Per the germline V gene, CDR1 is SEHNR and CDR2 is FQNEAQ (reference sequence). In DNA, the CDR3 is TGTGCCAGCAGCACAGGGGACCCCTCTAACGAGCAGTACTTC. Its protein product is CASSTGDPSNEQYF.

This chain joins TRBV29-1 and TRBJ2-1; TRBD2 matches at 15 bases. CDR3 length: 15 residues. J was trimmed by 6 bases and V by 6 bases; bases with no gene match: 6. Germline V gene data show CDR1 as SQVTM and CDR2 as ANQGSEA. CDR3 in DNA: TGCAGCGTCGCCCGGGGACTAGCGGGAGGCAATGAGCAGTTCTTC. Translated, it gives CSVARGLAGGNEQFF.

This clone was observed a single time. CDR3 protein: CASNLHGTHSSYEQYF. The CDR3 nucleotides are TGTGCCAGCAATCTTCACGGGACACACAGCTCCTACGAGCAGTACTTC. The chain has TRBV25-1 and TRBJ2-7; weak D call: TRBD1 (6 bases). Germline V gene lookup returns CDR1 MGHDK and CDR2 SYGVNS. The germline V and J ends were trimmed by 7 bases and 0 bases, with 19 bases remaining between them. CDR3 length: 16 amino acids.

The J gene is TRBJ2-2, the V gene TRBV5-1, with D possibly TRBD2 on 6 matching bases. There are 16 residues in the CDR3. In germline, CDR1 is SGHRS, CDR2 YFSETQ. V lost 4 bases and J 7 bases, leaving 20 bases between the germline ends. CDR3 coding DNA: TGCGCCAGCAGCAAAGACAGCATCGAGCGGGTCGGGGAGCTGTTTTTT. This translates into CASSKDSIERVGELFF.

The chain links TRBV7-9 to TRBJ1-3, with D possibly matching TRBD1 (6 bases). The germline V gene has CDR1 SEHNR and CDR2 FQNEAQ (reference sequence). The ends were cut back, 4 bases at V and 5 bases at J, with 15 bases in the middle. The CDR3 extends over 15 amino acids. The chain's CDR3 is CASSSPGESRNTIYF. The DNA of the CDR3 is TGTGCCAGCAGCTCCCCAGGGGAGTCACGAAACACCATATATTTT.

The rearrangement links TRBV5-4 to TRBJ1-3; D remains ambiguous. The CDR3 covers 15 residues. With 0 bases removed from V and 0 bases from J, the gap between germline ends came to 7 bases. CDR1 and CDR2 (germline): SGHNT, YYREEE (reference sequence). The CDR3 is CASSLVSPSGNTIYF. In nucleotides, the CDR3 is TGTGCCAGCAGCTTGGTTAGCCCCTCTGGAAACACCATATATTTT.

In its sample, this clone was seen a few times. The rearrangement uses TRBV10-2 and TRBJ2-7, with 8 bases that match TRBD1. The CDR3 covers 14 residues. Germline assignment: CDR1 WSHSY and CDR2 SAAADI. V was clipped by 2 bases and J by 5 bases; unmatched bases: 5. The CDR3 DNA is TGCGCCAGCAGTGAGCGCAGGGGGCTAGACGAGCAGTACTTC. Amino acid sequence: CASSERRGLDEQYF.

The CDR3 loop is CAWKGGRDTDTQYF. In DNA, the CDR3 is TGCGCCTGGAAGGGGGGGAGAGACACAGATACGCAGTATTTT. V usage is TRBV4-3 and J usage is TRBJ2-3, with D possibly being TRBD2 (7 bases). The CDR3 loop spans 14 amino acids. V shed 11 bases and J shed 2 bases, with 17 bases lying between them. Germline V lookup: CDR1 LGHNA, CDR2 YSLEER.

The chain has TRBV7-2 and TRBJ2-5, with D possibly matching TRBD2 (6 bases). This CDR3 is built from 16 residues. V lost 1 base and J 5 bases, leaving 17 bases between the germline ends. Germline CDR1 SGHTA, CDR2 FQGNSA. In nucleotides, the CDR3 is TGTGCCAGCAGCTTAGTAGGAGGGTCAGGGCGTGAGACCCAGTACTTC. It encodes CASSLVGGSGRETQYF.

The gene calls are TRBV19 and TRBJ1-1; 8 bases are a match to TRBD1. The length of the CDR3 is 14 residues. Per the germline V gene, CDR1 is LNHDA and CDR2 is SQIVND (reference sequence). V lost 6 bases, J lost 0 bases, and 3 bases stayed unmatched. CDR3 in DNA: TGTGCCAGTAGCGACAGGGGAATGAACACTGAAGCTTTCTTT. This encodes CASSDRGMNTEAFF.

V is TRBV28 and J is TRBJ1-1; TRBD1 agrees at 8 bases. Unmatched junction bases numbered 9, after V lost 5 bases and J lost 1 base. The CDR3 covers 16 residues. Germline loops: CDR1 MDHEN, CDR2 SYDVKM. CDR3 amino acids: CASSATGGKWNTEAFF. CDR3 DNA sequence: TGTGCCAGCAGTGCTACAGGGGGGAAATGGAACACTGAAGCTTTCTTT.